Below, 8 T cell receptor beta chains from the same sample are listed, as sequenced in a study of blood T cells in healthy people across ages. A sample-barcoded 5' primer and a J-beta primer mix were used in a second PCR of about 7 to 12 cycles. TCRdb re-called the 5' RACE reads with MiXCR, one entry per CDR3 protein. The sample lists about 780,000 distinct CDR3 sequences; 46% were seen once. The material sequenced was blood. Receptors were obtained from a man at least 80 years old in good health.

In the case of this clonotype: This may arise from a read error, as a much more abundant clone is one base away. This chain joins TRBV6-1 and TRBJ2-5; D gene unclear. Germline CDR1 reads MNHNS; CDR2 reads SASEGT. The CDR3 length is 13 residues. V dropped 10 bases and J dropped 11 bases, with 23 bases sitting between them. CDR3 sequence: CATLGPFGHEQYF. The DNA of the CDR3 is TGTGCCACCCTCGGGCCCTTTGGCCATGAGCAGTACTTC.

The V call is TRBV15, the J call TRBJ2-5, with 8 nucleotides matching TRBD1. The better agreement between TRBJ2-7 and the DNA end casts doubt on the J call. Germline CDR1 reads LNHNV; CDR2 reads YYDKDF (reference sequence). The CDR3 has 14 amino acids. CDR3 region: CATSTRQGSYEQYF. CDR3 nucleotides: TGTGCCACCAGTACTAGACAGGGGAGCTACGAGCAGTACTTC.

The chain joins TRBV5-1 to TRBJ2-7; D tentatively fits TRBD1 or TRBD2 (6 bases each). The V end lost 6 bases, the J end lost 7 bases, and 23 bases lay between the germline ends. Germline CDR1 is SGHRS and CDR2 is YFSETQ. The CDR3 spans 15 residues. The CDR3 protein is CASNLGPGAKGEQYF. DNA for the CDR3: TGCGCCAGCAATTTGGGTCCGGGGGCGAAGGGGGAGCAGTACTTC.

This clonotype has a count of ten or more. The chain joins TRBV29-1 to TRBJ2-7, with no clear D. Trimming took 1 base from V and 2 from J, leaving 12 bases between them. CDR3 length: 14 residues. CDR1 is SQVTM, CDR2 ANQGSEA, per germline. Written as DNA, the CDR3 is TGCAGCGTTGAAGTGGCAGGAACGCCCTACGAGCAGTACTTC. Its translation is CSVEVAGTPYEQYF.

The rearrangement joins TRBV2 to TRBJ2-7, with no clear D. Trimming pared 3 bases from V and 3 bases from J, leaving 15 bases between. This CDR3 has 15 amino acids. CDR1 is SNHLY and CDR2 is FYNNEI in the germline V gene. The CDR3 sequence: CASSDERGAIYEQYF. CDR3 DNA: TGTGCCAGCAGTGACGAACGAGGAGCAATCTACGAGCAGTACTTC.

This clonotype was found a few times. The chain couples TRBV6-2 or TRBV6-3 to TRBJ2-4; D ambiguous. This CDR3 comprises 15 residues. Germline CDR1 MNHEY, CDR2 SVGEGT. V lost 6 bases to trimming and J lost 0 bases, with 12 bases between them. CDR3 in DNA: TGTGCCAGCAGCGACCCACGCCTAGCCAAAAACATTCAGTACTTC. It codes for CASSDPRLAKNIQYF.

The chain joins TRBV18 to TRBJ2-3, with a tentative D call TRBD2 (6 bases). Germline V lookup: CDR1 KGHSH, CDR2 LQKENI. The CDR3 runs to 14 residues. V lost 3 bases and J 8 bases, leaving 15 bases between the germline ends. The DNA for the CDR3 is TGTGCCAGCTCACCTGGACCGACTAGGGGTACGCAGTATTTT. Translation: CASSPGPTRGTQYF.

Points on this clonotype: A clone one base away is much larger, so this may be a read error. The gene calls are TRBV4-2 and TRBJ2-3, with 11 bases matching TRBD2. CDR1 and CDR2 from the germline V gene are LGHNA and YNFKEQ. The CDR3 runs 17 residues. V lost 2 bases to trimming and J lost 4 bases; unmatched junction nucleotides: 8. CDR3 DNA sequence: TGTGCCAGCAGCCAACGAGGACTAGCGGGCATCGCAGATACGCAGTATTTT. Amino acid sequence: CASSQRGLAGIADTQYF.